The text below deals with one T cell receptor (beta chain). The data are from a study of blood T cell repertoires in COVID-19. Overall study: Researchers got acute and convalescent COVID-19 samples from the United States, Italy and Spain.

The CDR3 is made up of 17 amino acids. Per the germline V gene, CDR1 is SGHAT and CDR2 is FQNNGV. Trimming removed 5 bases from V and 0 bases from J; junction bases left unmatched: 3. Original processing notes: Nucleated cell number was recorded as an estimate derived from reference gene primer amplification. TCRdb's copy holds only in-frame clones and misses some; the assay was immunoSEQ multiplex PCR. V and J calls and clone size come straight from that table; D and trimming were deduced from the DNA. The sample carries around 90,000 clones, about four fifths recorded once. V is TRBV11-2 and J is TRBJ2-1, with TRBD2 matching over 14 bases. The origin of this receptor is a human donor in a cohort sampled during active COVID-19. Sample: peripheral blood. The CDR3 spells CASSIGLAGGSYNEQFF. The DNA for the CDR3 is TGTGCCAGCAGCATCGGACTAGCGGGAGGCTCCTACAATGAGCAGTTCTTC.